This paragraph reports one T cell receptor beta chain. Its antigen is as yet unknown. The entry originates in a study of OX40 agonist ivuxolimab in advanced cancers. On the study more broadly: Partial responses were achieved by three patients, one with hepatocellular carcinoma and two with cutaneous melanoma. The study's findings and limits: In the 0.1 to 3.0 mg/kg range, CD4+ and CD8+ blood T cells had expanded clonally by week 6.

Method: immunoSEQ multiplex PCR; TCRdb's copy keeps in-frame clones and lacks some. This table holds about 63,000 clones, around 87% found once. This CDR3 has 12 amino acids. With 0 bases removed from V and 12 bases from J, the gap between germline ends came to 13 bases. Germline CDR1 reads SGHNT; CDR2 reads YYREEE (reference sequence). V is TRBV5-4 and J is TRBJ2-7; D call uncertain. The source is an adult with an advanced solid tumor such as melanoma, head and neck, liver or kidney cancer. Sequences were derived from CD4+ or CD8+ T cells sorted from blood, sampled in a trial of the OX40 agonist ivuxolimab. CDR3 amino acids: CASSLAVGWWYF. CDR3 DNA sequence: TGTGCCAGCAGCTTGGCCGTGGGGTGGTGGTACTTC.